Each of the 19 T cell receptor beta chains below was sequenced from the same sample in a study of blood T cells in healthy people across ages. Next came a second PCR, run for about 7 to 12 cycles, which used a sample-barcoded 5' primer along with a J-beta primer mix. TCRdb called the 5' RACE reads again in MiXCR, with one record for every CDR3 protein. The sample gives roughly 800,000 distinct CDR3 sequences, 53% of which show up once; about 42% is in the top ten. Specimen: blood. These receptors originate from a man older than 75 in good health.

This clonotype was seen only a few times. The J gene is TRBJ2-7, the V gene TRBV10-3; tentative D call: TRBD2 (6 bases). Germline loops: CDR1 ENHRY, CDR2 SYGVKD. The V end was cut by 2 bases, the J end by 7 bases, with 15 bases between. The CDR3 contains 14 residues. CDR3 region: CAISETGPAGEQYF. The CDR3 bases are TGTGCCATCAGTGAGACGGGTCCAGCGGGTGAGCAGTACTTC.

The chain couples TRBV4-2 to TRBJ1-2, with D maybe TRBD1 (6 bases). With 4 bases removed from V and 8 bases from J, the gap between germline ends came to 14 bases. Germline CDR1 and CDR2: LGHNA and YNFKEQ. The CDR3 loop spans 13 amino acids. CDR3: CASSRAEGEGYTF. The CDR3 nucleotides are TGTGCCAGCAGCCGCGCCGAGGGGGAGGGCTACACCTTC.

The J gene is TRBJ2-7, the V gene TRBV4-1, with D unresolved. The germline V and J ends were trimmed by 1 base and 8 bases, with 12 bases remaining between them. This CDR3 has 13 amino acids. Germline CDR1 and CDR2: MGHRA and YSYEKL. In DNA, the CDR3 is TGCGCCAGCAGCCAAGTGGGAACAAAGAAGCAGTACTTC. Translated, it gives CASSQVGTKKQYF.

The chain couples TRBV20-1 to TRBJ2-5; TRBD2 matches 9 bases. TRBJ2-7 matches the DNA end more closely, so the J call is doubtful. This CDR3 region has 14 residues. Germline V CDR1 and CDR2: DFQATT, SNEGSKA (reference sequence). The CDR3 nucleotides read TGCAGTGCTGAGGGCGCGGGAGGGCCCTCCGAGCAGTACTTC. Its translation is CSAEGAGGPSEQYF.

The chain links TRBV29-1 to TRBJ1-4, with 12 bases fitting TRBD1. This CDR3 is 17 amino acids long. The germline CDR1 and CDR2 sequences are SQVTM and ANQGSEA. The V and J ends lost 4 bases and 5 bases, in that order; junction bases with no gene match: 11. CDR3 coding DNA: TGCAGCGTTGCAGGGACAGGGGGCTCCCGGGCGAATGAAAAACTGTTTTTT. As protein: CSVAGTGGSRANEKLFF.

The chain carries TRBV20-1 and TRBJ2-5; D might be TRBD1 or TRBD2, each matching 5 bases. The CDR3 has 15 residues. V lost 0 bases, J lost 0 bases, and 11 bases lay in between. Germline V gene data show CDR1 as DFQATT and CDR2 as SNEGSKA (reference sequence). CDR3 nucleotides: TGCAGTGCTAGAGATCCCCGAGGGGACCAAGAGACCCAGTACTTC. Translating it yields CSARDPRGDQETQYF.

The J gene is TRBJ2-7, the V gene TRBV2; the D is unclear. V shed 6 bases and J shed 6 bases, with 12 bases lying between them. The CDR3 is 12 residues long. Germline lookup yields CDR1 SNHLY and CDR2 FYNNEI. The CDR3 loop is CASRVDGSEQYF. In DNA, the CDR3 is TGTGCCAGCAGGGTAGACGGCTCCGAGCAGTACTTC.

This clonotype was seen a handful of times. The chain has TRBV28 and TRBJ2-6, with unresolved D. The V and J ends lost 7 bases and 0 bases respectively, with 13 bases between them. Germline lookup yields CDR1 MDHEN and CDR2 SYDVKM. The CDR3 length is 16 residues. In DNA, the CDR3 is TGTGCCAGCAACAAAGGACCGAACTCTGGGGCCAACGTCCTGACTTTC. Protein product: CASNKGPNSGANVLTF. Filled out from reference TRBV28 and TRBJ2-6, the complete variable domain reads DVKVTQSSRYLVKRTGEKVFLECVQDMDHENMFWYRQDPGLGLRLIYFSYDVKMKEKGDIPEGYSVSREKKERFSLILESASTNQTSMYLCASNKGPNSGANVLTFGAGSRLTVL.

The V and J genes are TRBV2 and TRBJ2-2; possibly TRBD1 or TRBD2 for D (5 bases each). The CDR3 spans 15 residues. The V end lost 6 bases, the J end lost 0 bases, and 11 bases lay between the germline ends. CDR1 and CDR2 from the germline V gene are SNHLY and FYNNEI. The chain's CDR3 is CASRLGTTNTGELFF. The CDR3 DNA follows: TGTGCCAGCAGACTCGGGACGACGAACACCGGGGAGCTGTTTTTT.

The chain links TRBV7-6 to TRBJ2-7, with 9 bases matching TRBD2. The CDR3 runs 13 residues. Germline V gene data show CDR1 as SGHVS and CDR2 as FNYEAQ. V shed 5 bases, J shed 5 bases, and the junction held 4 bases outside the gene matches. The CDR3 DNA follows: TGTGCCAGCAGCCCTAGCGGGATCCACGAGCAGTACTTC. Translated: CASSPSGIHEQYF.

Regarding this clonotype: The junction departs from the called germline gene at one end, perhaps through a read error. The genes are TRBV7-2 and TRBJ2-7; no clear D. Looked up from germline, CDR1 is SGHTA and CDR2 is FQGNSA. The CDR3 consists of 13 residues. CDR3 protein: CAGSLGQPYEQYF. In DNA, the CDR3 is TGTGCCGGCAGCTTAGGGCAGCCCTACGAGCAGTACTTC. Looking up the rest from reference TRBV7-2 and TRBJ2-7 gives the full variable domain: GAGVSQSPSNKVTEKGKDVELRCDPISGHTALYWYRQSLGQGLEFLIYFQGNSAPDKSGLPSDRFSAERTGGSVSTLTIQRTQQEDSAVYLCAGSLGQPYEQYFGPGTRLTVT.

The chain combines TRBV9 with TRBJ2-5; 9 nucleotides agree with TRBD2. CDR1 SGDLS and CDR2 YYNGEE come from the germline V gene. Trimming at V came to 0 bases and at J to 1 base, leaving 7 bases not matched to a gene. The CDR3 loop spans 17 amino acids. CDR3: CASSVASSGGSQETQYF. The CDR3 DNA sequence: TGTGCCAGCAGCGTAGCTTCAAGCGGGGGGTCCCAAGAGACCCAGTACTTC.

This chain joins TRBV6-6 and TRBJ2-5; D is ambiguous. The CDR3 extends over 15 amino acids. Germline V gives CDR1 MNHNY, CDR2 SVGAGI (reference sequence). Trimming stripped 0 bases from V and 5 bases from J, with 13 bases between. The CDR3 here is CASSYSSVQSETQYF. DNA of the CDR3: TGTGCCAGCAGTTACTCGTCGGTGCAGTCCGAGACCCAGTACTTC.

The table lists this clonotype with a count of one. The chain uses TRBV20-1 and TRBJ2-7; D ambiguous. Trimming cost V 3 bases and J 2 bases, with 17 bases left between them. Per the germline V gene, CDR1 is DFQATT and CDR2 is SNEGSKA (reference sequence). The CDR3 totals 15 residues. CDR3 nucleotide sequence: TGCAGTGCTAGTCCGCAGGAAAGACAAGCCTACGAGCAGTACTTC. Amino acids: CSASPQERQAYEQYF.

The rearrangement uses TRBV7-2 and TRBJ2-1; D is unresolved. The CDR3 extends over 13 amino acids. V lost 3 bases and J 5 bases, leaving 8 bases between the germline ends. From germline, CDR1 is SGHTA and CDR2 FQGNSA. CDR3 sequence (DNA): TGTGCCAGCAGCTTTGATCAGGACAATGAGCAGTTCTTC. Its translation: CASSFDQDNEQFF.

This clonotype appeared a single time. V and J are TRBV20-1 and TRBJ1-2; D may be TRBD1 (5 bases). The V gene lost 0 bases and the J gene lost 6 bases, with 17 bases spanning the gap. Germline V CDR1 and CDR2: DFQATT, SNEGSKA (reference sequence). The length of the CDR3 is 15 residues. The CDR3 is CSARDYDSAGHGYTF. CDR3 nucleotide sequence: TGCAGTGCTAGAGACTATGACAGCGCCGGTCATGGCTACACCTTC.

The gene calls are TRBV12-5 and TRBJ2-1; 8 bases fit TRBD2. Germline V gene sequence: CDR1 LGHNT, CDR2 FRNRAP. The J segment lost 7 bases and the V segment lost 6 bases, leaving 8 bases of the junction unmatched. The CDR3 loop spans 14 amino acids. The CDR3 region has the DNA TGTGCTAGTGGCTCGGGACTAGGAATAAATGAGCAGTTCTTC. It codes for CASGSGLGINEQFF.

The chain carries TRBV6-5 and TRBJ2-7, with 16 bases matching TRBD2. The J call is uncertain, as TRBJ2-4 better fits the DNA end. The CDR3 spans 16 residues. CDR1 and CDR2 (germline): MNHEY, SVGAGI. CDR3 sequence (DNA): TGTGCCAGCAGTTACGGGACTAGCGGGGGGGAAAACATTCAGTACTTC. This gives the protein CASSYGTSGGENIQYF.

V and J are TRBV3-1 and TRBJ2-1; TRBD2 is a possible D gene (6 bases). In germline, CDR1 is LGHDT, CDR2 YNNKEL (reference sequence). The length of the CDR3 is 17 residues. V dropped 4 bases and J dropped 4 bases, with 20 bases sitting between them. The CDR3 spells CASSLRVGRDLYNEQFF. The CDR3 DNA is TGTGCCAGCAGCCTTCGGGTCGGGCGGGACCTATACAATGAGCAGTTCTTC.